This T cell receptor beta chain was profiled in a study of T cells in Graves' hyperthyroidism and ophthalmopathy. Study outcomes and limitations: Appearing also in blood were most of the thyroid clonotypes expanded above 0.001.

Using RNA transcripts as the source, TCR beta CDR3 regions were amplified. A first-round RT-PCR of the TCR CDR3 used the HTBI primer set. From the multiplex PCR reads, TCRdb called clonotypes with MiXCR, one entry per CDR3 protein. Here the sample spans about 570,000 distinct CDR3 sequences, 11% to 15% being singletons. CDR1 and CDR2 (germline): SGDLS, YYNGEE. Unmatched junction bases numbered 9, after V lost 3 bases and J lost 3 bases. There are 15 residues in the CDR3. The table lists this clonotype with a few counts. Its antigen remains unidentified. Source material: blood. The clonotype was recovered from a woman between 40 and 55 years old with Graves' hyperthyroidism. The chain carries TRBV9 and TRBJ2-7; TRBD2 aligns across 7 bases. CDR3 bases: TGTGCCAGCAGCGCCACCGGGACTACCAGCTACGAGCAGTACTTC. Translating it yields CASSATGTTSYEQYF.